The 2 T cell receptor beta chains presented below share a single source sample, sequenced in a study of blood T cell repertoires in COVID-19. Libraries were prepared by immunoSEQ multiplex PCR; TCRdb keeps only in-frame clonotypes and omits some of them. The table includes 150,000 to 200,000 clones, roughly nine tenths detected once. The specimen sequenced was peripheral blood. The source is a man younger than 35 who had recovered from COVID-19.

This clone was observed a single time. J is TRBJ2-5 and V is TRBV5-5, with no clear D. The V end was cut by 1 base, the J end by 4 bases, with 8 bases between. The germline V gene has CDR1 SGHKS and CDR2 YYEKEE (reference sequence). The CDR3 is 13 residues long. This CDR3 reads CASSLYPGETQYF. Written as DNA, the CDR3 is TGTGCCAGCAGCTTGTATCCGGGAGAGACCCAGTACTTC.

This chain's CDR3 is CASSQELQGALETQYF. The CDR3 nucleotides read TGTGCCAGCAGCCAAGAGCTCCAGGGGGCCTTGGAGACCCAGTACTTC. The chain links TRBV4-2 to TRBJ2-5; 8 bases fit TRBD1. The CDR3 spans 16 residues. Germline CDR1 is LGHNA and CDR2 is YNFKEQ. V shed 0 bases, J shed 5 bases, and the junction held 8 bases outside the gene matches.